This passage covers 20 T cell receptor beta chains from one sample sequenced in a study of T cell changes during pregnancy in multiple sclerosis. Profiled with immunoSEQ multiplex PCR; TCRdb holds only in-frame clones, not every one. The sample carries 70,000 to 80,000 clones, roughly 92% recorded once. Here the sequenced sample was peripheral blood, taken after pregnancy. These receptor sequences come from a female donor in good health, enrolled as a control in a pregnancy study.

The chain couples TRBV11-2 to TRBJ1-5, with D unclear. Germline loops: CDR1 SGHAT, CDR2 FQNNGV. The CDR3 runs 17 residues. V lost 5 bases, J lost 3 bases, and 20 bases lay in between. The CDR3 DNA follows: TGTGCCAGCAGCCACCCCCCGAGAACAGACCTCAATCAGCCCCAGCATTTT. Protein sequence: CASSHPPRTDLNQPQHF.

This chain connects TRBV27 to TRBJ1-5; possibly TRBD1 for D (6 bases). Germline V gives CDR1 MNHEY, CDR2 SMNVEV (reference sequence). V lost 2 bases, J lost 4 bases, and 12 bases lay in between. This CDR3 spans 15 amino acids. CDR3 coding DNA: TGTGCCAGCAGTTTAACACAGGGTGGAAATCAGCCCCAGCATTTT. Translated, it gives CASSLTQGGNQPQHF.

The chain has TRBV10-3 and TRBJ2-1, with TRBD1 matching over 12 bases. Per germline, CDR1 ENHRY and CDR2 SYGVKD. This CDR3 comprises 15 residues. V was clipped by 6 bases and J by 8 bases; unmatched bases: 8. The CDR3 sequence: CAIRPTGTGGHEQFF. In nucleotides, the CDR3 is TGTGCCATCAGACCAACCGGGACAGGGGGCCATGAGCAGTTCTTC.

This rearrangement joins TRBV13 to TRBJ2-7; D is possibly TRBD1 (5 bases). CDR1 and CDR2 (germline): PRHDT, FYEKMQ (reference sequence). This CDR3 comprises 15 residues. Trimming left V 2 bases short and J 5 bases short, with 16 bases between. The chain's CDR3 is CASSLQGTLPNEQYF. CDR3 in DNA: TGTGCCAGCAGCTTACAGGGAACCCTCCCCAACGAGCAGTACTTC.

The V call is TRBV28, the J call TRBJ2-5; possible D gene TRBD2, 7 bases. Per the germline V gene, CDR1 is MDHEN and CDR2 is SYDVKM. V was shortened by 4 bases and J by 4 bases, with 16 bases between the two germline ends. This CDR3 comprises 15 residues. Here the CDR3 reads CASSSGGEVRETQYF. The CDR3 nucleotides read TGTGCCAGCAGTTCGGGGGGCGAAGTAAGAGAGACCCAGTACTTC.

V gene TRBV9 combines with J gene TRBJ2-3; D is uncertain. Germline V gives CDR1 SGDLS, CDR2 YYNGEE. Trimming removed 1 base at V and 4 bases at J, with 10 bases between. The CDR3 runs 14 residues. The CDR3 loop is CASSVNEVPDTQYF. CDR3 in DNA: TGTGCCAGCAGCGTAAATGAGGTTCCAGATACGCAGTATTTT.

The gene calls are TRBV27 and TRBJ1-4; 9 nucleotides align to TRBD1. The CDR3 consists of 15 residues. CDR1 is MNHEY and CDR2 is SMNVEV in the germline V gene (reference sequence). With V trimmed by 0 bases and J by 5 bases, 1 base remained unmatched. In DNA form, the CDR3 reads TGTGCCAGCAGTTTATCCGGGACAGGGAATGAAAAACTGTTTTTT. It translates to CASSLSGTGNEKLFF.

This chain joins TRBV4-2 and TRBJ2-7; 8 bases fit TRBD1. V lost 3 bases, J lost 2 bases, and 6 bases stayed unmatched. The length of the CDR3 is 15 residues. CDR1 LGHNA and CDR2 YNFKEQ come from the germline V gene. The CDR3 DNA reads TGTGCCAGCAGCCAGGTGGCGGACAGGGCCTACGAGCAGTACTTC. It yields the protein CASSQVADRAYEQYF.

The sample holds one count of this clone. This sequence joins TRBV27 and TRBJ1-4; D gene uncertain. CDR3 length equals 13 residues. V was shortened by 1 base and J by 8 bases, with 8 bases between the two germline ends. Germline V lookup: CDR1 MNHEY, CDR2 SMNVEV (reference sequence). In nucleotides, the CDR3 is TGTGCCAGCAGTTTATGGGTGGAGGAAAAACTGTTTTTT. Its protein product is CASSLWVEEKLFF.

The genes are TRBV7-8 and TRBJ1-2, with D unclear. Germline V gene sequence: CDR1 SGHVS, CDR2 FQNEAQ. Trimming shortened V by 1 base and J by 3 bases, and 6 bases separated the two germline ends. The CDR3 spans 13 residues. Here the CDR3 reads CASSLGADYGYTF. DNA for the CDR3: TGTGCCAGCAGCTTAGGGGCAGACTATGGCTACACCTTC. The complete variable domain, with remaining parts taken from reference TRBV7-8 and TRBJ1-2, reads GAGVSQSPRYKVAKRGQDVALRCDPISGHVSLFWYQQALGQGPEFLTYFQNEAQLDKSGLPSDRFFAERPEGSVSTLKIQRTQQEDSAVYLCASSLGADYGYTFGSGTRLTVV.

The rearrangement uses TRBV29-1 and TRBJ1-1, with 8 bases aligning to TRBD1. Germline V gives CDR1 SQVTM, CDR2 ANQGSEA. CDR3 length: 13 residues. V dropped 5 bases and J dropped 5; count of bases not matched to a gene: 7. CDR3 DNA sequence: TGCAGCGTTAGGGACAGGTCGTATACTGAAGCTTTCTTT. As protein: CSVRDRSYTEAFF. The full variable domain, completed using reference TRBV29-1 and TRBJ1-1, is SAVISQKPSRDICQRGTSLTIQCQVDSQVTMMFWYRQQPGQSLTLIATANQGSEATYESGFVIDKFPISRPNLTFSTLTVSNMSPEDSSIYLCSVRDRSYTEAFFGQGTRLTVV.

This chain's CDR3 is CASSFQGNEAFF. Written as DNA, the CDR3 is TGTGCCAGTAGTTTCCAGGGAAATGAAGCTTTCTTT. The chain recombines TRBV19 with TRBJ1-1, with TRBD1 as a possible D gene (5 bases). Germline-derived CDR1 and CDR2 are LNHDA and SQIVND (reference sequence). Trimming removed 5 bases from V and 7 bases from J, with 11 bases in between. The CDR3 consists of 12 residues.

This CDR3 is CASSPGTGHRETQYF. The CDR3 DNA sequence: TGTGCCAGCAGCCCGGGGACAGGGCACCGGGAGACCCAGTACTTC. The chain uses TRBV11-2 and TRBJ2-5, with 9 bases that match TRBD1. CDR1 and CDR2 from the germline V gene are SGHAT and FQNNGV. This CDR3 is 15 amino acids long. V shed 5 bases and J 5 bases; nucleotides not matched to a gene: 9.

CDR3 coding DNA: TGTGCCAGTAGTAGGGGACTAGCGGGAGTCTACGAGCAGTACTTC. Translation: CASSRGLAGVYEQYF. This chain uses TRBV19 with TRBJ2-7; 14 bases line up with TRBD2. Germline CDR1 is LNHDA and CDR2 is SQIVND (reference sequence). Unmatched junction bases numbered 2, after V lost 4 bases and J lost 3 bases. The CDR3 has 15 residues.

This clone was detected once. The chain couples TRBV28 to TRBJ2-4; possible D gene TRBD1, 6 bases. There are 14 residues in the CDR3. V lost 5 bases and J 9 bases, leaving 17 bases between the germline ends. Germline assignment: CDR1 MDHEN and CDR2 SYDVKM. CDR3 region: CASSAGQLASIQYF. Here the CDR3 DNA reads TGTGCCAGCAGTGCCGGACAGTTGGCGTCCATTCAGTACTTC.

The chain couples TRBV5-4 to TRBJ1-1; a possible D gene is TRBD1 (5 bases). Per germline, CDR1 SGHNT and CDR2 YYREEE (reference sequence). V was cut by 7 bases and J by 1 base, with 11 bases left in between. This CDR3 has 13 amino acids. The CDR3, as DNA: TGTGCCAGCCGCGGGACGAGGAACACTGAAGCTTTCTTT. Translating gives CASRGTRNTEAFF.

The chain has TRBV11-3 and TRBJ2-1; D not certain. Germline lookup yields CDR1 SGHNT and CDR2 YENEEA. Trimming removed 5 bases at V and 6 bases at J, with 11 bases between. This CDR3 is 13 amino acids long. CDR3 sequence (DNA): TGTGCCAGCAGCCCCGGTTGGTCCAATGAGCAGTTCTTC. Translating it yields CASSPGWSNEQFF.

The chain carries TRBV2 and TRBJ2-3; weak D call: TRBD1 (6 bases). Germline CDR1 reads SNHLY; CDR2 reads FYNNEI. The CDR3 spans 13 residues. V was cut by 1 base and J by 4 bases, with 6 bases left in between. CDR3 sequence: CASSEGQADTQYF. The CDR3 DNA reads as TGTGCCAGCAGTGAAGGACAGGCAGATACGCAGTATTTT.

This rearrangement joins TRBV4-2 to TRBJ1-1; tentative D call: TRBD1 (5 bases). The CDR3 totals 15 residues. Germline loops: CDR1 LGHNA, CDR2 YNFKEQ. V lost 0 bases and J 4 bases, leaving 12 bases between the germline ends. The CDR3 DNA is TGTGCCAGCAGCCAAGATCCAGGGAATCCCACTGAAGCTTTCTTT. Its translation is CASSQDPGNPTEAFF.

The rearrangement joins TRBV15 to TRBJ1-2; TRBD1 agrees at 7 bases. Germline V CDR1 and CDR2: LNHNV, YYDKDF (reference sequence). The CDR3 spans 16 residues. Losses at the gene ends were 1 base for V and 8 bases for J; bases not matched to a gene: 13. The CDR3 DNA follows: TGTGCCACCAGCAGAGTTAGGGGGCCGGGGTCGGGGGGCTACACCTTC. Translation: CATSRVRGPGSGGYTF.